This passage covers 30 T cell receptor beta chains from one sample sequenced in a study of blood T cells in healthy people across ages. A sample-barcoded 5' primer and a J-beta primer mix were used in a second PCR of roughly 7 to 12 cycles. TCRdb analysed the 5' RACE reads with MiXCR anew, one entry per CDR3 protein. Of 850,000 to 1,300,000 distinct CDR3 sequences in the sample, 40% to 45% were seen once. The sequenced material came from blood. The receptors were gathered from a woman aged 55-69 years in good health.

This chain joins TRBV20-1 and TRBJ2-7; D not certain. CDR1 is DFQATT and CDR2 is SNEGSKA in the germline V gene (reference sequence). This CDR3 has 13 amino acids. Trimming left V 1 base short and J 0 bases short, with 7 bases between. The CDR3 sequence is CSARAENSYEQYF. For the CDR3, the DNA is TGCAGTGCTAGAGCCGAAAACTCCTACGAGCAGTACTTC.

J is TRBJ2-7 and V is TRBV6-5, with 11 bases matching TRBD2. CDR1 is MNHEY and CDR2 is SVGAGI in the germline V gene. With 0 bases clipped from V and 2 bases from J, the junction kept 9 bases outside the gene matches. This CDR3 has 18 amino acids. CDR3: CASSYSGLAGRVTYEQYF. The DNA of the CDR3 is TGTGCCAGCAGTTACTCCGGACTAGCGGGTCGCGTTACCTACGAGCAGTACTTC.

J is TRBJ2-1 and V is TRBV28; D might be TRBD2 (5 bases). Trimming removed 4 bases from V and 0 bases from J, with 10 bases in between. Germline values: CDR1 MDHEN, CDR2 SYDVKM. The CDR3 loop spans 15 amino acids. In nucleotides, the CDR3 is TGTGCCAGCAGTTCACTAGTTTCCTCCTACAATGAGCAGTTCTTC. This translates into CASSSLVSSYNEQFF.

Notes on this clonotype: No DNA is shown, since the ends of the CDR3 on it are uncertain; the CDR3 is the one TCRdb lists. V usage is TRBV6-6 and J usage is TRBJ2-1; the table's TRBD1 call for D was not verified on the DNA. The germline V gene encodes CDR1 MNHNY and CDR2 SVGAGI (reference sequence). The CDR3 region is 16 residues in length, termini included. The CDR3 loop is CASSYFGPTRGNEQFF.

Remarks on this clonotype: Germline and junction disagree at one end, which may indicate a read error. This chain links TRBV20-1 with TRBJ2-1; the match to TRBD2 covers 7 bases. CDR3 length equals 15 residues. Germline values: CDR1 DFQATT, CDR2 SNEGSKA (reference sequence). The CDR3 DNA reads TGCAGTACTAGAGATCTCCGGGGCGGGAGTAATGAGCAGTTCTTC. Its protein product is CSTRDLRGGSNEQFF.

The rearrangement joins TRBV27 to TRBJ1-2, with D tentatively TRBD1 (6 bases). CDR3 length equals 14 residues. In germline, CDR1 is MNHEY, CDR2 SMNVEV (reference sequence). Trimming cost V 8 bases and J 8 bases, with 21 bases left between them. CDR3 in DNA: TGTGCCAGCGGCCCTAGGACAGTAACGATGGGCTACACCTTC. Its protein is CASGPRTVTMGYTF.

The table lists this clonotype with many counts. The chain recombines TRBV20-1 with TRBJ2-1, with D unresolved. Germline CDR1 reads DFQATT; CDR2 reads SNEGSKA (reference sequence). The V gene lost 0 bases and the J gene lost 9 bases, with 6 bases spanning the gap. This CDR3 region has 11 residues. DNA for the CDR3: TGCAGTGCTAGAGATCCTCCTGAGCAGTTCTTC. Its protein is CSARDPPEQFF.

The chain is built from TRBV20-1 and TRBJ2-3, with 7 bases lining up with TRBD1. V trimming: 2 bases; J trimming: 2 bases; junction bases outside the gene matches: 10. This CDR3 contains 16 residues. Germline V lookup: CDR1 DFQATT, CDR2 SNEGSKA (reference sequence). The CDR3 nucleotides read TGCAGTGCTAGACGGTCCGGGACAGCCATCACAGATACGCAGTATTTT. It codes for CSARRSGTAITDTQYF.

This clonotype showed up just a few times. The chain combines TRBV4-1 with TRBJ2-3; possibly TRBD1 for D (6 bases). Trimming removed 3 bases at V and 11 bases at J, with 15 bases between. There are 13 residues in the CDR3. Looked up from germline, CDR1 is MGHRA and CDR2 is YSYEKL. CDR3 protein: CASSQGAAKEQYF. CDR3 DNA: TGCGCCAGCAGCCAGGGGGCGGCAAAAGAGCAGTATTTT.

The CDR3 is CASSWREGPYEQYF. The CDR3 DNA is TGCGCCAGCAGCTGGAGGGAGGGGCCCTACGAGCAGTACTTC. The chain recombines TRBV5-1 with TRBJ2-7, with TRBD2 matching over 7 bases. The CDR3 covers 14 residues. Germline values: CDR1 SGHRS, CDR2 YFSETQ. V lost 3 bases to trimming and J lost 2 bases; unmatched junction nucleotides: 5.

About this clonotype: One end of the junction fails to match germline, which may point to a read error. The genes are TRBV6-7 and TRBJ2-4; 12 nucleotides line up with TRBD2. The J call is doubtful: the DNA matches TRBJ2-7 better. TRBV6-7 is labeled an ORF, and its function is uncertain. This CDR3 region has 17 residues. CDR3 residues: CAGSYSSSSGRVYEQYF. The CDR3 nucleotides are TGTGCCGGCAGTTACTCGAGTTCTAGCGGGAGGGTCTACGAGCAGTACTTC.

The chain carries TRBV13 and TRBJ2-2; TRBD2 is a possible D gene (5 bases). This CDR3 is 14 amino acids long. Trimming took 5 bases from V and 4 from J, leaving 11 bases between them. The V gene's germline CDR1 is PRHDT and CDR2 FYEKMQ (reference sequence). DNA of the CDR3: TGTGCCAGCAGCCTAGAGGGCCTCACCGGGGAGCTGTTTTTT. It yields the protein CASSLEGLTGELFF.

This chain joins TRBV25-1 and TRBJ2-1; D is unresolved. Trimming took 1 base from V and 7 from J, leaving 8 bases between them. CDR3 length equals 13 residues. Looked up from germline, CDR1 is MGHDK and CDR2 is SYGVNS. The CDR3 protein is CASSEFGRNEQFF. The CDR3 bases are TGTGCCAGCAGTGAATTTGGGCGGAATGAGCAGTTCTTC.

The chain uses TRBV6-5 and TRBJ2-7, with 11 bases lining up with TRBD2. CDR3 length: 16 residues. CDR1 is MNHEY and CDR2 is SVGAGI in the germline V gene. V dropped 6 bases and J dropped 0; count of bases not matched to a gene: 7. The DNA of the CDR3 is TGTGCCAGCAGGCTACTAGCGGGGGTGCCCTCCTACGAGCAGTACTTC. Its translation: CASRLLAGVPSYEQYF.

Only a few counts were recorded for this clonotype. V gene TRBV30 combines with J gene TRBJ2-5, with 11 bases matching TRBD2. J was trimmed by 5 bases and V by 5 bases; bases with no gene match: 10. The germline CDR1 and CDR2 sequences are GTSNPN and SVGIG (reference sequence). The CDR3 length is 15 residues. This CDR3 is CAWDSSGRAGETQYF. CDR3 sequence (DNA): TGTGCCTGGGACAGTAGCGGGAGGGCCGGGGAGACCCAGTACTTC.

CDR3 sequence reads: CASSFRGVGNEQFF. Written as DNA, the CDR3 is TGTGCCAGCAGTTTTCGGGGGGTGGGGAATGAGCAGTTCTTC. The gene calls are TRBV6-5 and TRBJ2-1; 7 nucleotides agree with TRBD2. Trimming took 4 bases from V and 7 from J; bases not matched to a gene: 7. Germline-derived CDR1 and CDR2 are MNHEY and SVGAGI. This CDR3 contains 14 residues.

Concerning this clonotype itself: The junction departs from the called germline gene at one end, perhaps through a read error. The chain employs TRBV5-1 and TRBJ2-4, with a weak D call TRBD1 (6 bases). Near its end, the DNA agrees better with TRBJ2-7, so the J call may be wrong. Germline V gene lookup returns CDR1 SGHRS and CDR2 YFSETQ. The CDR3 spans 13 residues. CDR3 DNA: TGCGCCCGCAGCACTACAGGGAACTACGAGCAGTACTTC. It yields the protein CARSTTGNYEQYF.

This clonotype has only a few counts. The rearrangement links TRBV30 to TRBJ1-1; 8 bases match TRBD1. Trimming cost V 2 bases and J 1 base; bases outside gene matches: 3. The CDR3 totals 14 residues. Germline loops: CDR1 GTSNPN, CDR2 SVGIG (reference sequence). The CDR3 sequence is CAWSIGQGNTEAFF. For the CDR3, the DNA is TGTGCCTGGAGTATTGGACAGGGGAACACTGAAGCTTTCTTT.

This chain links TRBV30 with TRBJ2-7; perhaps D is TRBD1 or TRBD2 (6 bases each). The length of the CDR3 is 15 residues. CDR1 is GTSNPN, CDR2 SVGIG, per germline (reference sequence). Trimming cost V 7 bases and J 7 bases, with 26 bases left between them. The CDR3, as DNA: TGTGCCTACACGGGGAAACAGGGAGGCGGCAATGAGCAGTACTTC. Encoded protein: CAYTGKQGGGNEQYF.

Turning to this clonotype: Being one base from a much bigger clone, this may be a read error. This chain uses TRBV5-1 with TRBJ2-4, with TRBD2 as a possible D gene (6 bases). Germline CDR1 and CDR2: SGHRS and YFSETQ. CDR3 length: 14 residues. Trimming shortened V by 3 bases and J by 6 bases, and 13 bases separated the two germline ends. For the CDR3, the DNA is TGCGCCAGCAGCTCGACTAGTTCTGGAAACATTCAGTACTTC. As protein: CASSSTSSGNIQYF. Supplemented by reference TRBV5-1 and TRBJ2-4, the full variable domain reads KAGVTQTPRYLIKTRGQQVTLSCSPISGHRSVSWYQQTPGQGLQFLFEYFSETQRNKGNFPGRFSGRQFSNSRSEMNVSTLELGDSALYLCASSSTSSGNIQYFGAGTRLSVL.

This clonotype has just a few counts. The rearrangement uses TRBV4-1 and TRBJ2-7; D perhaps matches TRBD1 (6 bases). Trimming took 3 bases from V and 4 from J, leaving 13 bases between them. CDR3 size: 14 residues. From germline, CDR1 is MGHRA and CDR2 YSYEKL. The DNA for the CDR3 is TGCGCCAGCAGCCACACCGGACAGTTGTACGAGCAGTACTTC. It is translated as CASSHTGQLYEQYF.

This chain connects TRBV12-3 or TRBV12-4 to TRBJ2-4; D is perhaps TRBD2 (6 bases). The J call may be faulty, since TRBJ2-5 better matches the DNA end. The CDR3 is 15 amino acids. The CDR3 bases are TGTGCCAGCAGTCTACGGGGACTCACCCAAGAGACCCAGTACTTC. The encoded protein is CASSLRGLTQETQYF.

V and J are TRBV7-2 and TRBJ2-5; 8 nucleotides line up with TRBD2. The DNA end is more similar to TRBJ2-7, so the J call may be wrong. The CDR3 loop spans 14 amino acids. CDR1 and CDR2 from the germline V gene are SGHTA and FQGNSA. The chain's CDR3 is CASSHSGTPYEQYF. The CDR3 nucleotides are TGTGCCAGCAGCCATAGCGGGACCCCCTACGAGCAGTACTTC.

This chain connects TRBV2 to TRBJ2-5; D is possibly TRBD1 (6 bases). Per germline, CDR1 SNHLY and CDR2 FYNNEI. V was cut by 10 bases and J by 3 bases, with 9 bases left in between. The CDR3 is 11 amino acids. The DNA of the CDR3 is TGTGCCAAAGGGGGTGAAGAGACCCAGTACTTC. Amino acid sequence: CAKGGEETQYF.

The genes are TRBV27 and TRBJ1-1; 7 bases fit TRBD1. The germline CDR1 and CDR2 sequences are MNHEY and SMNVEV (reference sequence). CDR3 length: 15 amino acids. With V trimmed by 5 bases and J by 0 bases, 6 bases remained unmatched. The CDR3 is CASSRTGVMNTEAFF. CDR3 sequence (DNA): TGTGCCAGCAGTAGAACAGGGGTCATGAACACTGAAGCTTTCTTT.

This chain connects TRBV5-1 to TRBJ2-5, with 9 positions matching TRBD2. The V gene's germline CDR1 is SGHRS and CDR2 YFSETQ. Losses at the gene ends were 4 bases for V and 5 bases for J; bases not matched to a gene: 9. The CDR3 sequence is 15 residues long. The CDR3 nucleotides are TGCGCCAGCAGCCCGAGGACTAGCGTGATGGAGACCCAGTACTTC. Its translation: CASSPRTSVMETQYF.

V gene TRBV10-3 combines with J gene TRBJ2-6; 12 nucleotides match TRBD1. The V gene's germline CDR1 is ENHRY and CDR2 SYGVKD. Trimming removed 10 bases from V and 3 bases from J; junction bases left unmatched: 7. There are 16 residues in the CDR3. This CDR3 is CATLGQGAFGANVLTF. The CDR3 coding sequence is TGTGCCACCTTGGGACAGGGGGCGTTTGGGGCCAACGTCCTGACTTTC.

CDR3 residues: CAWSVGGLAKNIQYF. The CDR3 DNA follows: TGTGCCTGGAGTGTAGGCGGGTTAGCCAAAAACATTCAGTACTTC. The V call is TRBV30, the J call TRBJ2-4; possible D gene TRBD2, 5 bases. The CDR3 covers 15 residues. V lost 0 bases and J 0 bases, leaving 9 bases between the germline ends. The germline V gene encodes CDR1 GTSNPN and CDR2 SVGIG (reference sequence).

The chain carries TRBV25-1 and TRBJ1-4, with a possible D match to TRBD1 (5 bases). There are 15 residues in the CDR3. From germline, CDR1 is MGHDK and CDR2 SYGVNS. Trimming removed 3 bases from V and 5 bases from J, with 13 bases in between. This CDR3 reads CASSDSQGLNEKLFF. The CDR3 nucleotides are TGTGCCAGCAGTGATTCCCAGGGACTAAATGAAAAACTGTTTTTT.

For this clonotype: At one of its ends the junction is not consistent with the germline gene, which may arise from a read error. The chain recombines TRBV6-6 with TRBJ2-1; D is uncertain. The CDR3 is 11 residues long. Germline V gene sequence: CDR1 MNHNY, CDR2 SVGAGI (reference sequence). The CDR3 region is CASSNLDERFF. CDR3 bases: TGTGCCAGCAGTAATTTAGATGAGCGGTTCTTC.